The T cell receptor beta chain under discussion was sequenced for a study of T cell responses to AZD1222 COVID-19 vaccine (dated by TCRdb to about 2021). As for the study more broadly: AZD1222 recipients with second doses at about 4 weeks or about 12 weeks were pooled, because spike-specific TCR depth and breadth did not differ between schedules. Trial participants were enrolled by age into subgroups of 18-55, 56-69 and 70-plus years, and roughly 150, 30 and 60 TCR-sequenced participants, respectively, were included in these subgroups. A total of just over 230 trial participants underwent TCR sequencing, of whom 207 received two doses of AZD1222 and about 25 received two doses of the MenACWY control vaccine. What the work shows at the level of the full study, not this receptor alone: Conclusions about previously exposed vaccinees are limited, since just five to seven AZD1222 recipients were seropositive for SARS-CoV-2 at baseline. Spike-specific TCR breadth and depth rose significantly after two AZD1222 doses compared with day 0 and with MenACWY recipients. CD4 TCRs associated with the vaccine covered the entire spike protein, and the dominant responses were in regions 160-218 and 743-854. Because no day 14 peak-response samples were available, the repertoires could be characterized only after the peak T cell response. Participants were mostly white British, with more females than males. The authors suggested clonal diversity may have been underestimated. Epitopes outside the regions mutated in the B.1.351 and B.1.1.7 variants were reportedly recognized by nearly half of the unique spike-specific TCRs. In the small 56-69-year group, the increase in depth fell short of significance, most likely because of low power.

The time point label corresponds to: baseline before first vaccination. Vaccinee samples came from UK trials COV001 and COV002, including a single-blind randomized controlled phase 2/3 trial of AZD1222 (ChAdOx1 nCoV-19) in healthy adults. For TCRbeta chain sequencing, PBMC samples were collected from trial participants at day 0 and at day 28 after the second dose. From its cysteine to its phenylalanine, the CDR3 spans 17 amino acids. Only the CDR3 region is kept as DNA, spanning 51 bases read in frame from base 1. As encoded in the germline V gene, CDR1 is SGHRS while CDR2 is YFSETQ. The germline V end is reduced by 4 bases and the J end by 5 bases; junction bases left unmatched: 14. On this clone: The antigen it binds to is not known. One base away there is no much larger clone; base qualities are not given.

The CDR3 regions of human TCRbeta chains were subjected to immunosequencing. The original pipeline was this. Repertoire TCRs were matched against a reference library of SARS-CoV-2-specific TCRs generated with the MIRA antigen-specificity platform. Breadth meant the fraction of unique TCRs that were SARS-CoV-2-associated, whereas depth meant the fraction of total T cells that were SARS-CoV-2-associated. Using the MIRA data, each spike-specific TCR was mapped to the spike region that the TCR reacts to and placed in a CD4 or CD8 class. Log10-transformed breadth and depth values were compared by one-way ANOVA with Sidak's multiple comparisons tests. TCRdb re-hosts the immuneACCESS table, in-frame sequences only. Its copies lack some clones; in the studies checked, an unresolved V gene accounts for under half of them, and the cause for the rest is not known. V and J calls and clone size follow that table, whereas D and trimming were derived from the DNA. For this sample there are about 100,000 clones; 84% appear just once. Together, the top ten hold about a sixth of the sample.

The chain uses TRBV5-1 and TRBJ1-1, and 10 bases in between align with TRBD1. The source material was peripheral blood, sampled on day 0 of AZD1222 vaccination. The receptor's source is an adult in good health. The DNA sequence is TGCGCCAGCAGCCCGGCGCCTCCGGGACAGGGGAGGACTGAAGCTTTCTTT. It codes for CASSPAPPGQGRTEAFF.